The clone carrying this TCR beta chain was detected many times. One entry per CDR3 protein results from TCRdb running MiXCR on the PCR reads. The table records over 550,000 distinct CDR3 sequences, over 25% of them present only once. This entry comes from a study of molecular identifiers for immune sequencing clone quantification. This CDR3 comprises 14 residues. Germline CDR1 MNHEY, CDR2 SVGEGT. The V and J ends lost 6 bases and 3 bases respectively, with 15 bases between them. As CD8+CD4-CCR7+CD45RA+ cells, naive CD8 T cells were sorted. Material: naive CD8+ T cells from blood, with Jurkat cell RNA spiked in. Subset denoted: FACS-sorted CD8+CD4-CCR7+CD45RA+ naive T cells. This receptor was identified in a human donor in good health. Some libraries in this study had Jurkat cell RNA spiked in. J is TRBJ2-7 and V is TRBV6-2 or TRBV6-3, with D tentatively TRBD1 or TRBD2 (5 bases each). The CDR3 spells CASSWDGLIYEQYF. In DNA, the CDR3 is TGTGCCAGCAGCTGGGACGGCCTAATCTACGAGCAGTACTTC.